One T cell receptor beta chain is described in this entry. The antigen remains undetermined. The source of the sample is a study of T cells in tuberculosis. Across the whole study: In South Africa, adults with active tuberculosis were compared with IGRA-negative and latently infected IGRA-positive adolescents.

The study, taken as a whole, reports: Active tuberculosis TCR-alpha repertoires lay closer to GMM-specific TCRs than IGRA-negative controls, suggesting clonal expansion. Selection depended on which cryopreserved specimens were available.

Documented time point: new active TB diagnosis, blood taken before or within 7 days of starting treatment. Each donor contributed 85,000 to 100,000 T cells on average, unsorted. Profiled with immunoSEQ multiplex PCR; TCRdb holds only in-frame clones, not every one. The sample contains approximately 34,000 clones, roughly 90% of which appear only once. The TCR was taken from an adult with tuberculosis. Here the sequenced sample was PBMCs, taken at tuberculosis diagnosis.

CDR3 protein: CASSQASGGRDTQYF. CDR3 nucleotides: TGTGCCAGCAGCCAAGCTAGCGGGGGCCGAGATACGCAGTATTTT. The rearrangement uses TRBV4-2 and TRBJ2-3, with 10 bases aligning to TRBD2. V lost 1 base, J lost 5 bases, and 3 bases stayed unmatched. The CDR3 loop spans 15 amino acids. Germline V gene lookup returns CDR1 LGHNA and CDR2 YNFKEQ.